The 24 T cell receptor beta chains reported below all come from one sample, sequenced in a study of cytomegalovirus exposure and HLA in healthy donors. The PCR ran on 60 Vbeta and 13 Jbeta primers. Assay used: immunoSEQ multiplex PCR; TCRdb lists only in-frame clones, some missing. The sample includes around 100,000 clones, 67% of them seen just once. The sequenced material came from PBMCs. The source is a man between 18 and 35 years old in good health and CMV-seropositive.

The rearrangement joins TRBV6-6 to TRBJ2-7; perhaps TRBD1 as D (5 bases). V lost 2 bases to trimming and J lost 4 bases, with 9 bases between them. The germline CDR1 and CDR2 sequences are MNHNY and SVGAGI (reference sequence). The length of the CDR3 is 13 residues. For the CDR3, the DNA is TGTGCCAGCAGTTACGCCCGACAGTACGAGCAGTACTTC. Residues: CASSYARQYEQYF.

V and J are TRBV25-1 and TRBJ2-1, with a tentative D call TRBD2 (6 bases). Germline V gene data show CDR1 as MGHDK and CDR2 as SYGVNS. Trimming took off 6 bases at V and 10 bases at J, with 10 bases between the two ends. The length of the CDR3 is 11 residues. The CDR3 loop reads CASRSSGEQFF. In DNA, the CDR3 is TGTGCCAGCAGATCCAGCGGGGAGCAGTTCTTC.

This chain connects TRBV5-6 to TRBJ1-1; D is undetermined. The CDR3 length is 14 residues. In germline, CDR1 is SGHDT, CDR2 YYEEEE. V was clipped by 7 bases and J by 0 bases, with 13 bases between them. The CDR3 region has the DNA TGTGCCAGCCAAAGGAACAGATTGAACACTGAAGCTTTCTTT. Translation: CASQRNRLNTEAFF. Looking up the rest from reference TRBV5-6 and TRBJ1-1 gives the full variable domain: DAGVTQSPTHLIKTRGQQVTLRCSPKSGHDTVSWYQQALGQGPQFIFQYYEEEERQRGNFPDRFSGHQFPNYSSELNVNALLLGDSALYLCASQRNRLNTEAFFGQGTRLTVV.

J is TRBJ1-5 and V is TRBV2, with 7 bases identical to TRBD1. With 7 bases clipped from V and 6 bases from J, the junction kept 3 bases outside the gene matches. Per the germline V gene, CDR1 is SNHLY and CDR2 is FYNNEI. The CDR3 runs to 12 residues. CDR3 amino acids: CASNEGAQPQHF. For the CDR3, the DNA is TGTGCCAGCAACGAGGGGGCTCAGCCCCAGCATTTT.

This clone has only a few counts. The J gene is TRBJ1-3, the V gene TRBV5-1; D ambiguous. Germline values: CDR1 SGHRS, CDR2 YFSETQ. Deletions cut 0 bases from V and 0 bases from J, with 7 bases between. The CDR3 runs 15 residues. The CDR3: CASSLGTTSGNTIYF. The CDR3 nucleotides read TGCGCCAGCAGCTTGGGAACAACCTCTGGAAACACCATATATTTT.

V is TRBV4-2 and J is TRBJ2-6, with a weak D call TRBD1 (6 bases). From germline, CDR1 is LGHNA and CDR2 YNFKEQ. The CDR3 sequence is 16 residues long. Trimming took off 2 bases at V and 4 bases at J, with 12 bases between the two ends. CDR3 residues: CASSQIQGTGANVLTF. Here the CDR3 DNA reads TGTGCCAGCAGCCAAATACAGGGTACCGGGGCCAACGTCCTGACTTTC.

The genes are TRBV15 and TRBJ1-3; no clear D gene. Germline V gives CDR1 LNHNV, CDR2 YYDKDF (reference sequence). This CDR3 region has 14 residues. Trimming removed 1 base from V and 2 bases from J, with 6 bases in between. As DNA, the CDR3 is TGTGCCACCAGCAGAGCGGGGACTGGAAACACCATATATTTT. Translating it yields CATSRAGTGNTIYF.

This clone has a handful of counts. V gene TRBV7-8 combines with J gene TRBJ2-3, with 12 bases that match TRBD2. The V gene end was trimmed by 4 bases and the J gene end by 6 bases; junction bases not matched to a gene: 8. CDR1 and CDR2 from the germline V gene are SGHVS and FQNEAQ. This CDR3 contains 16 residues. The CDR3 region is CASSSRTSGAKDTQYF. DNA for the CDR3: TGTGCCAGCAGCTCGAGGACTAGCGGGGCTAAGGATACGCAGTATTTT.

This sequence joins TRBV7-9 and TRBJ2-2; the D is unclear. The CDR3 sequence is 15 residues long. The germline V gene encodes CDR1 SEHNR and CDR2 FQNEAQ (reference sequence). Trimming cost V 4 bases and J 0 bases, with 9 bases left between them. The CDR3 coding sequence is TGTGCCAGCAGCTCCCCGGTCCCGAACACCGGGGAGCTGTTTTTT. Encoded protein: CASSSPVPNTGELFF.

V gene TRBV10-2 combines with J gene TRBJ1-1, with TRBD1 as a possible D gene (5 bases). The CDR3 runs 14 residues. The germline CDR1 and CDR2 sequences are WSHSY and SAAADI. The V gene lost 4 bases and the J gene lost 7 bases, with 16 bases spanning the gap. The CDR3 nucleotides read TGCGCCAGCAGTGCGACCGGGACTCTCCTTGAAGCTTTCTTT. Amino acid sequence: CASSATGTLLEAFF.

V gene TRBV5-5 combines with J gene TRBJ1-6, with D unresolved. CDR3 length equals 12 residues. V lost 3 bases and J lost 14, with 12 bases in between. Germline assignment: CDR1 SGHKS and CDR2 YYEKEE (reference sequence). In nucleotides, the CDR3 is TGTGCCAGCAGCTCTTCAACCGGGGCCCTCCACTTT. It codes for CASSSSTGALHF.

This CDR3 reads CSVEDLLAPSYSGNTIYF. Here the CDR3 DNA reads TGCAGCGTTGAAGATCTGCTGGCCCCCTCATACTCTGGAAACACCATATATTTT. This rearrangement joins TRBV29-1 to TRBJ1-3, with unresolved D. The V and J ends lost 0 bases and 0 bases respectively, with 18 bases between them. Germline loops: CDR1 SQVTM, CDR2 ANQGSEA. The CDR3 totals 18 residues.

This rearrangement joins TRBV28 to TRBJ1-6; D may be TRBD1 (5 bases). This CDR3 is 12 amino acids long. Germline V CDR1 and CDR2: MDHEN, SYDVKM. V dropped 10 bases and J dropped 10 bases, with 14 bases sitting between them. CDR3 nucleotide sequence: TGTGCCACCGGGGGGGGAGAATCACCCCTCCACTTT. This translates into CATGGGESPLHF. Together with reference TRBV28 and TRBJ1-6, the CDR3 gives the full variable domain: DVKVTQSSRYLVKRTGEKVFLECVQDMDHENMFWYRQDPGLGLRLIYFSYDVKMKEKGDIPEGYSVSREKKERFSLILESASTNQTSMYLCATGGGESPLHFGNGTRLTVT.

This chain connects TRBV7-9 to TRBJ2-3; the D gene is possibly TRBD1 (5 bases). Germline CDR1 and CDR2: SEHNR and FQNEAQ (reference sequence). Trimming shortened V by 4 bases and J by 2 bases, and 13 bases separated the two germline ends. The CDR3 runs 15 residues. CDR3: CASSYTTVNTDTQYF. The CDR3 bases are TGTGCCAGCAGCTACACGACAGTCAACACAGATACGCAGTATTTT.

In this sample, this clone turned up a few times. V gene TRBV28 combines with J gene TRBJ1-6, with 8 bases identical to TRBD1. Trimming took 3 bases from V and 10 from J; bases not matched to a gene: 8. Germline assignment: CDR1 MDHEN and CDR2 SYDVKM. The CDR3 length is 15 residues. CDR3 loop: CASSFPGQGNSPLHF. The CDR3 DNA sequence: TGTGCCAGCAGTTTTCCCGGACAGGGAAACTCACCCCTCCACTTT.

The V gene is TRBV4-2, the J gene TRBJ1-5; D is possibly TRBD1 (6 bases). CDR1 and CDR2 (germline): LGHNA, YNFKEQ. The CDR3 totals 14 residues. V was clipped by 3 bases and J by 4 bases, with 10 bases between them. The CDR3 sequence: CASSQDSGNQPQHF. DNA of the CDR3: TGTGCCAGCAGCCAGGACAGTGGGAATCAGCCCCAGCATTTT.

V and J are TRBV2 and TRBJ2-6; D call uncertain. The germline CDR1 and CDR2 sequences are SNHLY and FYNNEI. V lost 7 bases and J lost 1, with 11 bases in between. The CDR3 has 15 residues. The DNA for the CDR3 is TGTGCCAGCACCCCAACAGCTTCTGGGGCCAACGTCCTGACTTTC. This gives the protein CASTPTASGANVLTF.

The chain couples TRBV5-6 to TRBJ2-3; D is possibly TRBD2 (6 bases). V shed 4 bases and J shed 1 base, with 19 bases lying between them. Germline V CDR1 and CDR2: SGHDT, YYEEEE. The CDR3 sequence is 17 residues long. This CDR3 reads CASSPRLSGPGTDTQYF. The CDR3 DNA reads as TGTGCCAGCAGCCCCCGCCTTAGCGGCCCTGGCACAGATACGCAGTATTTT.

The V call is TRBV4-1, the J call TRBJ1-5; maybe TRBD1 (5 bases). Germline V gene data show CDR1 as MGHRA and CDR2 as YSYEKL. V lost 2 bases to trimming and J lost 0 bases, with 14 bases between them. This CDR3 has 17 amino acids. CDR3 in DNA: TGCGCCAGCAGCCAACCAACAGGTCCTCATAGCAATCAGCCCCAGCATTTT. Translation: CASSQPTGPHSNQPQHF.

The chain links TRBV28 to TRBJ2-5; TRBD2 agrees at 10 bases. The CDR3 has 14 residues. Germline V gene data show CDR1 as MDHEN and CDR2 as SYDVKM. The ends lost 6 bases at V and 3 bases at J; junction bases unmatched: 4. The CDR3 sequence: CASRSLAGEETQYF. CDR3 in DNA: TGTGCCAGCAGATCTCTAGCGGGGGAAGAGACCCAGTACTTC.

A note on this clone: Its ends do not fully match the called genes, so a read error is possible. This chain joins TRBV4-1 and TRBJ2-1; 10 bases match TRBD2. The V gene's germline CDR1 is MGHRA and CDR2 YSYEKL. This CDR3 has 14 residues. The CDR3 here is CASSQVLAGATSVF. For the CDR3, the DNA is TGCGCCAGCAGCCAAGTTCTAGCGGGGGCCACTAGCGTCTTC.

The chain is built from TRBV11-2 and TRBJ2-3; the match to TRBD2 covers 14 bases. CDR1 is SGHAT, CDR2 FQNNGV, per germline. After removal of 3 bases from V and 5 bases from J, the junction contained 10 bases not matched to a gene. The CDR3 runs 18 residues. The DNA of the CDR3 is TGTGCCAGCAGCTTGTCAGTGATCGGACTAGCGGGGGGAGATACGCAGTATTTT. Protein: CASSLSVIGLAGGDTQYF.

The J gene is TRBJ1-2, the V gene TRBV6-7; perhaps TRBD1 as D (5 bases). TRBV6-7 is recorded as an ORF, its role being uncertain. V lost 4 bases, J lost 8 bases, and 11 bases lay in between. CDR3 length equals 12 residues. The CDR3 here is CASSCPGGGYTF. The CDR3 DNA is TGTGCCAGCAGTTGCCCGGGGGGGGGCTACACCTTC.

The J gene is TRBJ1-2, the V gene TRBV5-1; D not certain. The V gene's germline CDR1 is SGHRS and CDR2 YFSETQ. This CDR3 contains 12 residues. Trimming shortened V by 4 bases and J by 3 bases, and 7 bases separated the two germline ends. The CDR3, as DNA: TGCGCCAGCAGCCCGGGAGACTATGGCTACACCTTC. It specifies CASSPGDYGYTF.